These T cell receptor beta chains were read from a single sample in a study of shared clonotypes between healthy human individuals. Method: immunoSEQ multiplex PCR; TCRdb's copy keeps in-frame clones and lacks some. The sample records some 2 million clones, roughly 95% being singletons. Material: naive CD4+ T cells sorted from blood. The receptors derive from a man between 18 and 35 years old in good health. CDR3s include the opening cysteine and the closing phenylalanine or tryptophan. Fields, in order: clone size, V gene, J gene, D gene, CDR3 protein, CDR3 DNA. D genes are given only for firm matches. The size entry is marked missing in some rows and otherwise reads once, few, many or a size class.

-	TRBV5-8	TRBJ2-3	TRBD2	CASSFERGSYTDTQYF	TGTGCCAGCAGTTTCGAGCGGGGGTCCTACACAGATACGCAGTATTTT
-	TRBV2	TRBJ2-2	TRBD2	CASSDTSGRFGGELFF	TGTGCCAGCAGTGATACTAGCGGGAGATTCGGCGGGGAGCTGTTTTTT
-	TRBV30	TRBJ1-1	TRBD1	CAWSVQSQGDEAFF	TGTGCCTGGAGTGTACAAAGTCAGGGGGATGAAGCTTTCTTT
once	TRBV28	TRBJ1-4	-	CASSSGNEKLFF	TGTGCCAGCAGTTCTGGGAATGAAAAACTGTTTTTT
-	TRBV7-9	TRBJ2-1	TRBD1	CASSFRQGKNEQFF	TGTGCCAGCAGCTTCCGACAGGGGAAAAATGAGCAGTTCTTC
-	TRBV7-2	TRBJ2-5	-	CASSPPTAPRTQYF	TGTGCCAGCAGCCCTCCGACAGCTCCGAGGACCCAGTACTTC
-	TRBV7-8	TRBJ2-5	-	CASSDSGLGETQYF	TGTGCCAGCAGCGATAGCGGCCTGGGGGAGACCCAGTACTTC
-	TRBV27	TRBJ2-5	-	CASSLSIGFSQETQYF	TGTGCCAGCAGTTTAAGCATCGGCTTTTCCCAAGAGACCCAGTACTTC
-	TRBV7-7	TRBJ2-2	TRBD1	CASSLGDSAGELFF	TGTGCTAGCAGCTTAGGGGACAGTGCAGGGGAGCTGTTTTTT
-	TRBV9	TRBJ2-5	-	CASSVGGLQETQYF	TGTGCCAGCAGCGTAGGAGGGTTACAAGAGACCCAGTACTTC
-	TRBV7-9	TRBJ1-1	TRBD1	CASSPIQGAYTEAFF	TGTGCCAGCAGCCCCATACAGGGGGCGTACACTGAAGCTTTCTTT
-	TRBV10-2	TRBJ2-3	-	CASSEGDTQYF	TGCGCCAGCAGTGAGGGGGATACGCAGTATTTT
once	TRBV6-1	TRBJ2-7	-	CASSETRATQYF	TGTGCCAGCAGCGAAACGAGGGCTACTCAGTACTTC
-	TRBV7-9	TRBJ2-1	-	CASSRVVQEYNEQFF	TGTGCCAGCAGCCGAGTCGTTCAGGAGTACAATGAGCAGTTCTTC
-	TRBV19	TRBJ1-6	-	CASRGRDNSPLHF	TGTGCCAGTAGGGGTCGGGATAATTCACCCCTCCACTTT
-	TRBV28	TRBJ1-2	TRBD1	CASSPQTGANYGYTF	TGTGCCAGCAGTCCCCAGACAGGGGCTAACTATGGCTACACCTTC
once	TRBV6-6	TRBJ2-7	-	CASSYRWDSYEQYF	TGTGCCAGCAGTTACCGGTGGGACTCCTACGAGCAGTACTTC
-	TRBV18	TRBJ1-1	-	CASFPRSGFTEAFF	TGTGCCAGCTTTCCCAGAAGTGGATTCACTGAAGCTTTCTTT
-	TRBV7-9	TRBJ1-2	-	CASSFIQGGDGYTF	TGTGCCAGCAGCTTCATACAGGGAGGGGATGGCTACACCTTC
-	TRBV7-9	TRBJ2-3	TRBD1	CASSFDRETDTQYF	TGTGCCAGCAGCTTCGACAGGGAAACAGATACGCAGTATTTT
-	TRBV11-2	TRBJ2-7	-	CASSADRYEQYF	TGTGCCAGCAGCGCCGATCGGTACGAGCAGTACTTC
-	TRBV7-9	TRBJ2-2	TRBD1	CASSLGDRDFGGELFF	TGTGCCAGCAGCCTGGGGGACAGGGATTTCGGCGGGGAGCTGTTTTTT
-	TRBV12-5	TRBJ1-3	-	CASGGGVPGNTIYF	TGTGCTAGTGGTGGCGGGGTTCCTGGAAACACCATATATTTT
-	TRBV6-6	TRBJ2-7	-	CASSPRFSSYEQYF	TGTGCCAGCAGCCCCCGATTTAGCTCCTACGAGCAGTACTTC
few	TRBV27	TRBJ2-3	-	CASSYAASGGTDTQYF	TGTGCCAGCAGTTATGCGGCCAGCGGAGGCACAGATACGCAGTATTTT
-	TRBV9	TRBJ1-1	-	CASSVGPTGLEAFF	TGTGCCAGCAGCGTAGGTCCGACAGGCCTTGAAGCTTTCTTT
-	TRBV7-6	TRBJ2-1	TRBD2	CASSLQASGHSSYNEQFF	TGTGCCAGCAGCTTACAGGCTAGCGGGCATAGCTCCTACAATGAGCAGTTCTTC
-	TRBV29-1	TRBJ1-3	-	CSVLQGGGNTIYF	TGCAGCGTTTTACAGGGTGGTGGAAACACCATATATTTT
-	TRBV9	TRBJ2-2	-	CASSVAGGGTGELFF	TGTGCCAGCAGCGTAGCCGGGGGCGGGACCGGGGAGCTGTTTTTT
-	TRBV5-1	TRBJ2-1	TRBD2	CASSLISGGPNEQFF	TGCGCCAGCAGCCTAATCAGCGGGGGTCCAAATGAGCAGTTCTTC
-	TRBV6-1	TRBJ1-2	-	CASSERLRPSYGYTF	TGTGCCAGCAGTGAAAGGTTGCGTCCTTCCTATGGCTACACCTTC
-	TRBV6-5	TRBJ2-1	-	CASILGNEQFF	TGTGCCAGCATTCTCGGCAATGAGCAGTTCTTC
-	TRBV7-2	TRBJ1-2	-	CASSFMDSGGYTF	TGTGCCAGCAGCTTTATGGACTCGGGTGGCTACACCTTC
-	TRBV18	TRBJ2-7	-	CASSSTEGGYEQYF	TGTGCCAGCTCATCGACCGAGGGAGGCTACGAGCAGTACTTC
-	TRBV6-1	TRBJ1-1	TRBD1	CAGGQGMNTEAFF	TGTGCCGGCGGACAGGGCATGAACACTGAAGCTTTCTTT
few	TRBV11-2	TRBJ2-5	TRBD2	CASSLGLAGETQYF	TGTGCCAGCAGCTTAGGGCTAGCGGGCGAGACCCAGTACTTC
-	TRBV6-5	TRBJ1-1	-	CASSLGQYTEAFF	TGTGCCAGCAGTCTAGGACAGTACACTGAAGCTTTCTTT
-	TRBV5-1	TRBJ1-5	-	CASSYGQPDQPQHF	TGCGCCAGCAGCTACGGACAGCCAGATCAGCCCCAGCATTTT
-	TRBV6-5	TRBJ1-1	-	CASRRVNTEAFF	TGTGCCAGCAGACGGGTGAACACTGAAGCTTTCTTT
once	TRBV5-1	TRBJ2-1	TRBD2	CASSLVAGGGNEQFF	TGCGCCAGCAGCTTGGTGGCGGGAGGGGGCAATGAGCAGTTCTTC
-	TRBV11-2	TRBJ2-2	-	CASSLGGKNTGELFF	TGTGCCAGCAGCTTAGGGGGAAAGAACACCGGGGAGCTGTTTTTT
-	TRBV6-1	TRBJ2-2	-	CATGIWASTGELFF	TGTGCCACCGGGATCTGGGCCTCCACCGGGGAGCTGTTTTTT
-	TRBV10-3	TRBJ1-1	-	CAISEGRGVAFF	TGTGCCATCAGTGAAGGGAGAGGGGTCGCTTTCTTT
once	TRBV28	TRBJ2-1	-	CASSHPDRYNEQFF	TGTGCCAGCAGTCATCCGGATCGCTACAATGAGCAGTTCTTC
-	TRBV29-1	TRBJ2-6	-	CSVEQLPGTPNVLTF	TGCAGCGTTGAACAGCTACCCGGGACGCCCAACGTCCTGACTTTC
-	TRBV5-4	TRBJ2-1	-	CASSLAGRNEQFF	TGTGCCAGCAGCTTGGCGGGCCGAAATGAGCAGTTCTTC
-	TRBV7-9	TRBJ2-2	TRBD2	CASSTRLAGDHTGELFF	TGTGCCAGCAGCACCCGACTAGCGGGGGACCACACCGGGGAGCTGTTTTTT
-	TRBV5-6	TRBJ1-6	TRBD1	CASSLGTGNSPLHF	TGTGCCAGCAGCTTAGGGACAGGTAATTCACCCCTCCACTTT
-	TRBV9	TRBJ2-5	-	CASSVAGVLVETQYF	TGTGCCAGCAGCGTAGCTGGGGTACTAGTTGAGACCCAGTACTTC
-	TRBV5-6	TRBJ2-7	TRBD1	CASSFRDREYEQYF	TGTGCCAGCAGCTTTAGGGACAGAGAGTACGAGCAGTACTTC
-	TRBV6-6	TRBJ2-4	-	CASTLTSAKNIQYF	TGTGCCAGCACGCTTACCTCAGCCAAAAACATTCAGTACTTC
-	TRBV5-6	TRBJ1-5	-	CASSLQGQPQHF	TGTGCCAGCAGCTTACAGGGCCAGCCCCAGCATTTT